The rows below give T cell receptor beta chains drawn from one sample of a study of identical twins. TCRdb reprocessed the 5' RACE reads via MiXCR and lists one record per CDR3 protein. The table shows around 220,000 distinct CDR3 sequences, with more than 12% occurring only once. The source material was memory (CD45RO+) T cells sorted from blood. The receptors were gathered from a woman aged 18-29 years in good health. The CDR3 runs from the conserved cysteine through the conserved F or W. Fields, in order: CDR3 protein, CDR3 DNA, V gene, J gene, clone size, D gene. A D gene is named only where the DNA matches it firmly. Where a row states a size, it is once, few, many or the class of an expanded clone; other rows omit it.

CDR3aa: CASSRDDGISPLHF
CDR3nt: TGTGCCAGCTCACGGGATGACGGAATTTCACCCCTCCACTTT
v_gene: TRBV18
j_gene: TRBJ1-6
abundance: -
d_gene: -

CDR3aa: CASSYSTVTDEQFF
CDR3nt: TGTGCCAGCAGTTACTCTACAGTTACCGATGAGCAGTTCTTC
v_gene: TRBV6-2/TRBV6-3
j_gene: TRBJ2-1
abundance: many
d_gene: -

CDR3aa: CASSERLVWQFF
CDR3nt: TGTGCCAGCAGTGAGAGACTTGTGTGGCAGTTCTTC
v_gene: TRBV2
j_gene: TRBJ2-1
abundance: few
d_gene: -

CDR3aa: CASSSMWGANSPLHF
CDR3nt: TGTGCCAGCAGCTCTATGTGGGGGGCTAATTCACCCCTCCACTTT
v_gene: TRBV11-3
j_gene: TRBJ1-6
abundance: few
d_gene: -

CDR3aa: CASSQAGGAQTEQFF
CDR3nt: TGTGCCAGCAGCCAGGCAGGGGGCGCGCAGACTGAGCAGTTCTTC
v_gene: TRBV7-2
j_gene: TRBJ2-1
abundance: -
d_gene: TRBD1

CDR3aa: CASSRRGETQYF
CDR3nt: TGTGCCAGCTCACGCAGGGGGGAGACCCAGTACTTC
v_gene: TRBV18
j_gene: TRBJ2-5
abundance: -
d_gene: TRBD1

CDR3aa: CSARDQGMNTEAFF
CDR3nt: TGCAGTGCTAGAGATCAGGGAATGAACACTGAAGCTTTCTTT
v_gene: TRBV20-1
j_gene: TRBJ1-1
abundance: few
d_gene: -

CDR3aa: CASSAASSYTGELFF
CDR3nt: TGTGCCAGCAGTGCCGCTAGCAGTTATACCGGGGAGCTGTTTTTT
v_gene: TRBV2
j_gene: TRBJ2-2
abundance: -
d_gene: -

CDR3aa: CATSDSGWDRSTDTQYF
CDR3nt: TGTGCCACCAGTGATTCGGGGTGGGACAGAAGCACAGATACGCAGTATTTT
v_gene: TRBV24-1
j_gene: TRBJ2-3
abundance: -
d_gene: TRBD1

CDR3aa: CASSLNGKSGETQYF
CDR3nt: TGTGCCAGCAGCTTAAATGGGAAGTCTGGAGAGACCCAGTACTTC
v_gene: TRBV7-9
j_gene: TRBJ2-5
abundance: -
d_gene: -